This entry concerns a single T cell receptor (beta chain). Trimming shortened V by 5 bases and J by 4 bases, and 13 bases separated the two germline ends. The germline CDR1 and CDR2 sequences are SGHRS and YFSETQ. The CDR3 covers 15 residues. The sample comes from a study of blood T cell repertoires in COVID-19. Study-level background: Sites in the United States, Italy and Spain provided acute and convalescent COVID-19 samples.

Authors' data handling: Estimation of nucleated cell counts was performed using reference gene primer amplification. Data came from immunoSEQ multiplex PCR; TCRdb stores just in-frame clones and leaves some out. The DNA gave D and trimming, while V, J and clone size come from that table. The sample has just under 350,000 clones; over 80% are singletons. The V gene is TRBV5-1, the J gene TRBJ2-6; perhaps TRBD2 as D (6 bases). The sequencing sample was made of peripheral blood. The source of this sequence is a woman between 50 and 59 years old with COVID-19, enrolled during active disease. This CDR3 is CASSRGGAGANVLTF. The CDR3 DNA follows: TGCGCCAGCAGTCGTGGAGGGGCGGGGGCCAACGTCCTGACTTTC.